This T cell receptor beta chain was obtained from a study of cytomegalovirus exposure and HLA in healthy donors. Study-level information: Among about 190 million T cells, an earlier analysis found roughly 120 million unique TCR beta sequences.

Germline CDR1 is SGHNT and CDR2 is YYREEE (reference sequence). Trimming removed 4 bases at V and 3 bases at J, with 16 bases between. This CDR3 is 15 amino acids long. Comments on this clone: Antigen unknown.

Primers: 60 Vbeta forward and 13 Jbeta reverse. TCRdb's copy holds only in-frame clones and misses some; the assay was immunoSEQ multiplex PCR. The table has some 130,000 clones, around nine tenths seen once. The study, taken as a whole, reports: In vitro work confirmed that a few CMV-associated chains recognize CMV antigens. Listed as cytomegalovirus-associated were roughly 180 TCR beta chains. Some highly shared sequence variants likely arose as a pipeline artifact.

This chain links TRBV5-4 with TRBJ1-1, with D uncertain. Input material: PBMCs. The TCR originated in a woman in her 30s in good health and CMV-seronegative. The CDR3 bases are TGTGCCAGCAGCCCCCGGGGTTGGGCGGACACTGAAGCTTTCTTT. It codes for CASSPRGWADTEAFF.